Shown below are 27 T cell receptor beta chains from a single sample sequenced in a study of T-cell reconstitution after alpha-beta-depleted transplantation in children. Preparation of the TCRbeta library was carried out with unique molecular identifiers. TCRdb redid the calling of the PCR reads with MiXCR, one entry per CDR3 protein. The data show some 460,000 distinct CDR3 sequences, around 15% seen once. The starting material was PBMCs, mostly from graft donor cells, obtained 360 days after TCRalphabeta/CD19-depleted stem cell transplant. Receptors originate from a boy less than two years old who had a stem cell transplant for Wiskott-Aldrich syndrome, so the T cells may come from the graft donor.

This clonotype was detected a few times. The rearrangement links TRBV5-1 to TRBJ1-4, with D unresolved. With 4 bases removed from V and 4 bases from J, the gap between germline ends came to 11 bases. This CDR3 region has 14 residues. Per germline, CDR1 SGHRS and CDR2 YFSETQ. The CDR3 loop is CASSLGRINEKLFF. The CDR3, as DNA: TGCGCCAGCAGCCTCGGACGGATTAATGAAAAACTGTTTTTT.

This clonotype was seen a handful of times. V gene TRBV25-1 combines with J gene TRBJ2-3; TRBD1 matches 7 bases. Germline values: CDR1 MGHDK, CDR2 SYGVNS. The trim removed 3 bases at V and 4 bases at J, leaving 10 bases unmatched. This CDR3 region has 16 residues. The CDR3 coding sequence is TGTGCCAGCAGTGACTGGACAGGTTTTACCCCAGATACGCAGTATTTT. It translates to CASSDWTGFTPDTQYF.

CDR3 region: CASSQVGGGAYNEQFF. The CDR3 DNA is TGTGCCAGCAGTCAGGTGGGCGGGGGGGCTTACAATGAGCAGTTCTTC. The chain recombines TRBV12-3 or TRBV12-4 with TRBJ2-1; the match to TRBD2 covers 9 bases. With V trimmed by 5 bases and J by 4 bases, 9 bases remained unmatched. This CDR3 comprises 16 residues.

In the case of this clonotype: A junction boundary mismatches the germline segment, possibly from a read error. The chain uses TRBV11-2 and TRBJ2-3, with D possibly TRBD1 on 7 matching bases. The CDR3 runs to 18 residues. CDR1 is SGHAT, CDR2 FQNNGV, per germline. The CDR3 protein is CTSSWGQRDFQAGDTQYF. The CDR3 DNA follows: TGTACCAGCAGCTGGGGACAGAGGGACTTTCAAGCCGGGGATACGCAGTATTTT.

This clonotype occurred many times. The chain has TRBV12-3 or TRBV12-4 and TRBJ2-7; maybe TRBD1 (5 bases). Between the trimmed V and J ends, which lost 5 bases and 4 bases, there was a span of 12 bases. CDR3 length: 13 residues. The CDR3 region is CASSLPGFYEQYF. CDR3 in DNA: TGTGCCAGCAGTCTCCCAGGGTTTTACGAGCAGTACTTC.

The chain links TRBV7-2 to TRBJ2-7, with TRBD1 matching 8 bases. The CDR3 loop spans 19 amino acids. The V gene end was trimmed by 0 bases and the J gene end by 2 bases; junction bases not matched to a gene: 15. CDR1 is SGHTA, CDR2 FQGNSA, per germline. CDR3 bases: TGTGCCAGCAGCTTAGCCCGGACAGGGTCAGGGATTAAAGCCTACGAGCAGTACTTC. Encoded protein: CASSLARTGSGIKAYEQYF.

In its sample, this clonotype was seen a few times. J is TRBJ1-1 and V is TRBV6-1; TRBD1 agrees at 7 bases. The CDR3 is 15 residues long. The junction had 8 bases not matched to a gene; V was cut back by 6 bases and J by 1 base. Germline CDR1 and CDR2: MNHNS and SASEGT. The CDR3 sequence: CASSPSDRRNTEAFF. The CDR3 DNA sequence: TGTGCCAGCAGCCCCTCGGACAGGCGGAACACTGAAGCTTTCTTT.

DNA of the CDR3: TGTGCCAGCAGTGAATCCAGGCGCTCACCCCTCCACTTT. Protein product: CASSESRRSPLHF. V usage is TRBV6-1 and J usage is TRBJ1-6; D remains unclear. In germline, CDR1 is MNHNS, CDR2 SASEGT. V dropped 2 bases and J dropped 10 bases, with 9 bases sitting between them. This CDR3 spans 13 amino acids.

The chain combines TRBV5-1 with TRBJ1-1; possible D gene TRBD1, 6 bases. V was clipped by 7 bases and J by 3 bases, with 13 bases between them. The CDR3 has 13 amino acids. Germline V lookup: CDR1 SGHRS, CDR2 YFSETQ. CDR3 amino acids: CASGGGEYTEAFF. DNA for the CDR3: TGCGCCAGCGGGGGGGGCGAGTACACTGAAGCTTTCTTT.

This chain uses TRBV7-9 with TRBJ2-3; 11 bases map to TRBD2. The CDR3 runs to 15 residues. From germline, CDR1 is SEHNR and CDR2 FQNEAQ (reference sequence). The V gene end was trimmed by 4 bases and the J gene end by 4 bases; junction bases not matched to a gene: 4. CDR3 in DNA: TGTGCCAGCAGCTCGACTAGCGGGACGGCAGATACGCAGTATTTT. This translates into CASSSTSGTADTQYF. Full variable domain (missing parts from reference TRBV7-9 and TRBJ2-3): DTGVSQNPRHKITKRGQNVTFRCDPISEHNRLYWYRQTLGQGPEFLTYFQNEAQLEKSRLLSDRFSAERPKGSFSTLEIQRTEQGDSAMYLCASSSTSGTADTQYFGPGTRLTVL.

The rearrangement uses TRBV20-1 and TRBJ2-5, with 9 positions matching TRBD1. The V gene end was trimmed by 6 bases and the J gene end by 4 bases; junction bases not matched to a gene: 15. The CDR3 runs to 16 residues. The germline V gene encodes CDR1 DFQATT and CDR2 SNEGSKA (reference sequence). The CDR3 sequence: CSASPGQGLMGETQYF. The CDR3 bases are TGCAGTGCCTCACCGGGACAGGGACTTATGGGAGAGACCCAGTACTTC.

The J gene is TRBJ2-3, the V gene TRBV7-6; TRBD2 is a possible D gene (5 bases). Trimming removed 1 base from V and 1 base from J, with 12 bases in between. The V gene's germline CDR1 is SGHVS and CDR2 FNYEAQ. This CDR3 has 16 amino acids. The CDR3 protein is CASSLVGGRGTDTQYF. In DNA form, the CDR3 reads TGTGCCAGCAGCTTAGTTGGAGGAAGAGGCACAGATACGCAGTATTTT.

The genes are TRBV20-1 and TRBJ2-6, with 10 bases lining up with TRBD1. Trimming removed 4 bases from V and 1 base from J; junction bases left unmatched: 7. This CDR3 has 17 residues. In germline, CDR1 is DFQATT, CDR2 SNEGSKA (reference sequence). The CDR3 loop is CSAIPTGGASGANVLTF. For the CDR3, the DNA is TGCAGTGCTATCCCGACAGGGGGCGCATCTGGGGCCAACGTCCTGACTTTC.

The chain uses TRBV29-1 and TRBJ2-1; the match to TRBD1 covers 7 bases. V gave up 7 bases and J gave up 8 bases; unmatched junction bases: 5. Germline V gives CDR1 SQVTM, CDR2 ANQGSEA. This CDR3 spans 11 amino acids. The CDR3 DNA reads TGCAGCGGGTACAGGGGAGATGAGCAGTTCTTC. The encoded protein is CSGYRGDEQFF.

The rearrangement uses TRBV12-3 or TRBV12-4 and TRBJ2-1; the match to TRBD2 covers 7 bases. The junction had 1 base not matched to a gene; V was cut back by 3 bases and J by 8 bases. The CDR3 runs 12 residues. For the CDR3, the DNA is TGTGCCAGCAGTTTGGGAGGGTATGAGCAGTTCTTC. This codes for CASSLGGYEQFF.

This clonotype has a handful of counts. The chain uses TRBV5-1 and TRBJ2-5, with 7 bases matching TRBD2. The CDR3 sequence is 16 residues long. Germline lookup yields CDR1 SGHRS and CDR2 YFSETQ. After removal of 5 bases from V and 4 bases from J, the junction contained 14 bases not matched to a gene. CDR3 sequence (DNA): TGCGCCAGCAGGGCCCGTAGCGGGCCTCTGGGAGAGACCCAGTACTTC. Protein sequence: CASRARSGPLGETQYF.

V and J are TRBV6-1 and TRBJ2-3, with TRBD2 matching over 11 bases. This CDR3 has 17 amino acids. Trimming at V came to 7 bases and at J to 5 bases, leaving 14 bases not matched to a gene. Per the germline V gene, CDR1 is MNHNS and CDR2 is SASEGT. This chain's CDR3 is CASTKISLAGAVDTQYF. The CDR3 nucleotides are TGTGCCAGCACCAAGATCTCACTAGCGGGAGCTGTAGATACGCAGTATTTT.

The sample holds many counts of this clonotype. The chain carries TRBV28 and TRBJ1-1, with 10 bases identical to TRBD1. From germline, CDR1 is MDHEN and CDR2 SYDVKM. CDR3 length: 13 residues. Losses at the gene ends were 6 bases for V and 4 bases for J; bases not matched to a gene: 2. The DNA of the CDR3 is TGTGCCAGCAGGCGACAGGGGGCCACTGAAGCTTTCTTT. Its protein is CASRRQGATEAFF. Drawing the rest from reference TRBV28 and TRBJ1-1, the complete variable domain is DVKVTQSSRYLVKRTGEKVFLECVQDMDHENMFWYRQDPGLGLRLIYFSYDVKMKEKGDIPEGYSVSREKKERFSLILESASTNQTSMYLCASRRQGATEAFFGQGTRLTVV.

V gene TRBV3-1 combines with J gene TRBJ2-3; TRBD2 matches at 9 bases. J lost 2 bases, V lost 4 bases, and 7 bases had no gene match. CDR1 and CDR2 from the germline V gene are LGHDT and YNNKEL (reference sequence). CDR3 length: 16 residues. CDR3 amino acids: CASSPGTSRNTDTQYF. DNA of the CDR3: TGTGCCAGCAGCCCGGGGACTAGCAGAAACACAGATACGCAGTATTTT.

This clonotype has more than one count but fewer than ten. This chain links TRBV10-3 with TRBJ2-1; TRBD2 agrees at 10 bases. Looked up from germline, CDR1 is ENHRY and CDR2 is SYGVKD. The CDR3 has 14 amino acids. Unmatched junction bases numbered 8, after V lost 10 bases and J lost 5 bases. CDR3 in amino acids: CATNLAGGDNEQFF. The CDR3 DNA is TGTGCCACCAACTTAGCGGGAGGAGACAATGAGCAGTTCTTC.

The chain combines TRBV12-3 or TRBV12-4 with TRBJ1-4; 9 nucleotides match TRBD1. This CDR3 has 14 residues. Trimming removed 5 bases from V and 5 bases from J; junction bases left unmatched: 3. CDR3 DNA: TGTGCCAGCAGTACGGACAGGGGAAATGAAAAACTGTTTTTT. Its translation: CASSTDRGNEKLFF.

This clonotype was picked up a small number of times. The chain employs TRBV12-3 or TRBV12-4 and TRBJ2-5, with D perhaps matching TRBD2 (6 bases). The length of the CDR3 is 14 residues. V lost 5 bases, J lost 4 bases, and 14 bases lay in between. CDR3 loop: CASSPLRGRETQYF. The CDR3 DNA reads TGTGCCAGCAGTCCTTTGCGGGGCCGAGAGACCCAGTACTTC.

V usage is TRBV30 and J usage is TRBJ2-7; D gene unclear. The germline V gene encodes CDR1 GTSNPN and CDR2 SVGIG (reference sequence). The CDR3 length is 15 residues. Deletions cut 1 base from V and 2 bases from J, with 15 bases between. The CDR3 here is CAWSGLLGDPYEQYF. The CDR3 bases are TGTGCCTGGAGTGGACTTCTAGGCGATCCCTACGAGCAGTACTTC.

The chain combines TRBV7-9 with TRBJ2-3, with D hard to call. The germline V gene has CDR1 SEHNR and CDR2 FQNEAQ (reference sequence). Trimming removed 0 bases at V and 3 bases at J, with 16 bases between. The CDR3 has 17 amino acids. This chain's CDR3 is CASSLARPPGLTDTQYF. CDR3 DNA: TGTGCCAGCAGCTTAGCCAGGCCGCCAGGATTGACAGATACGCAGTATTTT.

This clonotype was detected once. This chain connects TRBV10-3 to TRBJ2-5; a possible D gene is TRBD2 (6 bases). The CDR3 extends over 15 amino acids. Trimming removed 0 bases from V and 4 bases from J, with 12 bases in between. Looked up from germline, CDR1 is ENHRY and CDR2 is SYGVKD. The CDR3 here is CAISESRNGGETQYF. CDR3 bases: TGTGCCATCAGTGAGTCGAGGAACGGGGGAGAGACCCAGTACTTC.

The J gene is TRBJ2-7, the V gene TRBV25-1; D gene unclear. The CDR3 runs to 15 residues. V was trimmed by 2 bases and J by 3 bases, leaving 14 bases between them. CDR1 and CDR2 (germline): MGHDK, SYGVNS. CDR3 bases: TGTGCCAGCAGTGAAGGGCAGGTTGGGCGCTACGAGCAGTACTTC. Translated: CASSEGQVGRYEQYF.

V usage is TRBV28 and J usage is TRBJ2-6, with D hard to call. CDR3 length: 18 residues. The V end was cut by 4 bases, the J end by 0 bases, with 16 bases between. CDR1 MDHEN and CDR2 SYDVKM come from the germline V gene. The DNA of the CDR3 is TGTGCCAGCAGTTCCCCAGGACCCCCACTCTCTGGGGCCAACGTCCTGACTTTC. Translating gives CASSSPGPPLSGANVLTF.